These 16 T cell receptor beta chains were sequenced from one sample in a study of blood T cell repertoires in COVID-19. TCRdb's copy holds only in-frame clones and misses some; the assay was immunoSEQ multiplex PCR. This table holds some 190,000 clones, 86% found once. Sequencing used PBMCs or T cells enriched from blood (not recorded which). Receptors were obtained from a woman aged 40 to 50 in a cohort exposed to, infected with or recovered from COVID-19 (not recorded which).

The chain has TRBV19 and TRBJ2-5; 8 bases line up with TRBD1. CDR1 and CDR2 from the germline V gene are LNHDA and SQIVND (reference sequence). Trimming cost V 3 bases and J 5 bases; bases outside gene matches: 5. This CDR3 spans 14 amino acids. In DNA form, the CDR3 reads TGTGCCAGTAGTATGGGACAGGTCTTGGAGACCCAGTACTTC. It translates to CASSMGQVLETQYF.

This clone came up once. Its ends do not fully match the called genes, so a read error is possible. CDR3 amino acids: CASREGDSIQPQHF. The CDR3, as DNA: TGTGCCAGCAGGGAAGGGGACAGTATTCAGCCCCAGCATTTT. This chain links TRBV6-1 with TRBJ1-5; 7 nucleotides match TRBD1. The CDR3 sequence is 14 residues long. The germline gives CDR1 MNHNS, CDR2 SASEGT.

The V call is TRBV30, the J call TRBJ1-1, with D possibly TRBD1 on 6 matching bases. Trimming removed 8 bases at V and 4 bases at J, with 14 bases between. Looked up from germline, CDR1 is GTSNPN and CDR2 is SVGIG (reference sequence). The CDR3 extends over 12 amino acids. CDR3 sequence reads: CAVSQGFTEAFF. The CDR3 DNA follows: TGTGCCGTATCACAGGGATTCACTGAAGCTTTCTTT.

J is TRBJ2-1 and V is TRBV27; D unclear. The CDR3 covers 17 residues. V lost 2 bases and J 9 bases, leaving 23 bases between the germline ends. Germline CDR1 reads MNHEY; CDR2 reads SMNVEV (reference sequence). CDR3 in amino acids: CASSLPTYPSANSEQFF. The CDR3 DNA reads TGTGCCAGCAGTTTACCAACTTACCCGTCAGCGAACTCTGAGCAGTTCTTC.

A word on this clone: The same CDR3 arises from other DNA sequences in this sample as well. The chain uses TRBV5-6 and TRBJ1-4; D ambiguous. Germline V gene data show CDR1 as SGHDT and CDR2 as YYEEEE. V was clipped by 2 bases and J by 6 bases, with 8 bases between them. The CDR3 consists of 13 residues. CDR3 sequence (DNA): TGTGCCAGCAGCTTAGTGCGGGATGAAAAACTGTTTTTT. Amino acid sequence: CASSLVRDEKLFF. The full variable domain, its missing parts supplied by reference TRBV5-6 and TRBJ1-4, is DAGVTQSPTHLIKTRGQQVTLRCSPKSGHDTVSWYQQALGQGPQFIFQYYEEEERQRGNFPDRFSGHQFPNYSSELNVNALLLGDSALYLCASSLVRDEKLFFGSGTQLSVL.

Only one count was recorded for this clone. This rearrangement joins TRBV18 to TRBJ2-4; 13 nucleotides align to TRBD2. CDR1 and CDR2 (germline): KGHSH, LQKENI. The V segment lost 6 bases and the J segment 4 bases; nucleotides outside the gene matches: 9. This CDR3 has 17 residues. The CDR3 DNA follows: TGTGCCAGCTCCCATGGACTAGCGGGAGCGGCTAAAAACATTCAGTACTTC. Protein product: CASSHGLAGAAKNIQYF.

V is TRBV5-1 and J is TRBJ1-1; possible D gene TRBD1, 5 bases. Germline V gives CDR1 SGHRS, CDR2 YFSETQ. Trimming took off 4 bases at V and 8 bases at J, with 15 bases between the two ends. CDR3 length: 13 residues. This CDR3 reads CASSTDSLREAFF. The CDR3 coding sequence is TGCGCCAGCAGCACAGACAGCCTCAGAGAAGCTTTCTTT.

The chain joins TRBV15 to TRBJ2-7; TRBD1 might be the D (6 bases). Trimming took 5 bases from V and 0 from J, leaving 11 bases between them. The CDR3 loop spans 14 amino acids. From germline, CDR1 is LNHNV and CDR2 YYDKDF (reference sequence). This CDR3 is CATSARDTSYEQYF. The CDR3 nucleotides read TGTGCCACCAGCGCCCGGGACACCTCCTACGAGCAGTACTTC.

The chain recombines TRBV10-3 with TRBJ2-7; no definite D call. Germline lookup yields CDR1 ENHRY and CDR2 SYGVKD. The CDR3 sequence is 11 residues long. V was trimmed by 3 bases and J by 7 bases, leaving 7 bases between them. CDR3 protein: CAISDGGEQYF. Written as DNA, the CDR3 is TGTGCCATCAGTGACGGTGGTGAGCAGTACTTC.

The V call is TRBV7-2, the J call TRBJ2-3; tentative D call: TRBD2 (5 bases). Germline-derived CDR1 and CDR2 are SGHTA and FQGNSA. The CDR3 contains 13 residues. Deletions cut 5 bases from V and 5 bases from J, with 11 bases between. The CDR3 bases are TGTGCCAGCAGCCCCTGGAGGATAGATACGCAGTATTTT. Residues: CASSPWRIDTQYF.

This clone was seen only a few times. This rearrangement joins TRBV19 to TRBJ1-6; D gene uncertain. V was pared by 0 bases and J by 6 bases, with 6 bases between. This CDR3 has 14 amino acids. CDR1 and CDR2 (germline): LNHDA, SQIVND (reference sequence). The CDR3 sequence is CASSIDRGNSPLHF. Here the CDR3 DNA reads TGTGCCAGTAGTATAGATCGGGGTAATTCACCCCTCCACTTT.

This clone came up once. The V call is TRBV5-1, the J call TRBJ1-2, with 9 nucleotides matching TRBD1. CDR1 SGHRS and CDR2 YFSETQ come from the germline V gene. Germline trimming cut 4 bases from V and 8 bases from J; bases unmatched to any gene: 12. The CDR3 consists of 15 residues. The CDR3 loop is CASSLDRGMVEGYTF. The CDR3 region has the DNA TGCGCCAGCAGCCTGGACAGGGGAATGGTGGAAGGCTACACCTTC.

This chain connects TRBV19 to TRBJ2-3; 8 bases fit TRBD2. The V gene's germline CDR1 is LNHDA and CDR2 SQIVND (reference sequence). With 3 bases clipped from V and 4 bases from J, the junction kept 12 bases outside the gene matches. The CDR3 runs 17 residues. In DNA form, the CDR3 reads TGTGCCAGTAGTATCCAGGTGGAGCGGGAGATTCCAGATACGCAGTATTTT. Encoded protein: CASSIQVEREIPDTQYF.

The chain carries TRBV19 and TRBJ2-7, with D perhaps TRBD2 (6 bases). This CDR3 comprises 15 residues. V lost 1 base to trimming and J lost 2 bases, with 12 bases between them. The germline gives CDR1 LNHDA, CDR2 SQIVND (reference sequence). The CDR3 nucleotides are TGTGCCAGTAGTATAGTAGCGGCCGGGCCCTACGAGCAGTACTTC. Translated: CASSIVAAGPYEQYF.

The V gene is TRBV5-1, the J gene TRBJ1-5; D remains unclear. There are 15 residues in the CDR3. The V gene's germline CDR1 is SGHRS and CDR2 YFSETQ. Trimming shortened V by 1 base and J by 2 bases, and 10 bases separated the two germline ends. The CDR3 loop reads CASSLQGGRNQPQHF. CDR3 bases: TGCGCCAGCAGCTTGCAAGGCGGGCGCAATCAGCCCCAGCATTTT.

This clone has only a few counts. This sequence joins TRBV13 and TRBJ1-1; a possible D gene is TRBD1 (5 bases). The germline V and J ends were trimmed by 6 bases and 1 base, with 9 bases remaining between them. CDR1 is PRHDT, CDR2 FYEKMQ, per germline (reference sequence). The CDR3 sequence is 13 residues long. The DNA for the CDR3 is TGTGCCAGCAGTAGACAGCGGAACACTGAAGCTTTCTTT. It is translated as CASSRQRNTEAFF.